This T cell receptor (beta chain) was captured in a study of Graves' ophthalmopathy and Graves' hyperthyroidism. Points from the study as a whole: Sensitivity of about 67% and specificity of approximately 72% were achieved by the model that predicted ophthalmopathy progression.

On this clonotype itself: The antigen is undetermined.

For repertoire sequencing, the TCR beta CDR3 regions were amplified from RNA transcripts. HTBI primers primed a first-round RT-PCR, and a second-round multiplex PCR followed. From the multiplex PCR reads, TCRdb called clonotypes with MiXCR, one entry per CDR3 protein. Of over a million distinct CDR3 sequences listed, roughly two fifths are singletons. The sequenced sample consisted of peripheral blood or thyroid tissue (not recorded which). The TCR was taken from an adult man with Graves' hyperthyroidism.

Written as DNA, the CDR3 is TGCGCCAGCAGCTGGCGGGCCTGGTCCGACAGGAGATTCACTGAAGCTTTCTTT. Translating gives CASSWRAWSDRRFTEAFF. The chain joins TRBV5-1 to TRBJ1-1, with D tentatively TRBD1 (6 bases). CDR1 and CDR2 (germline): SGHRS, YFSETQ. This CDR3 region has 18 residues. Trimming removed 3 bases from V and 4 bases from J, with 25 bases in between.